This TCR beta chain comes out of a study of shared clonotypes between healthy human individuals. About the study: CD4 naive cells filled three plates per donor, CD4 memory three, CD8 naive two and CD8 memory one.

Details on this clone: Its antigen is unidentified.

Here immunoSEQ multiplex PCR was the method, and the copy in TCRdb shows in-frame clones only, minus some. The sample has 950,000 to 1,100,000 clones; approximately 80% are singletons. Findings of the study overall: What rarefaction showed was incomplete sorted-subset sequencing despite large depth.

Germline CDR1 MNHNS, CDR2 SASEGT. Trimming removed 6 bases from V and 4 bases from J, with 13 bases in between. This CDR3 is 14 amino acids long. The J gene is TRBJ2-1, the V gene TRBV6-1; tentative D call: TRBD1 (6 bases). The sequence was collected from a man aged 18 to 29 in good health. Some clones in this sample may be carry-over from other donors' samples. Sequencing was performed on memory CD4+ T cells from PBMCs. The sample's subset: CD45RA-negative fraction. The DNA of the CDR3 is TGTGCCAGCAGAAGCGGACAGAGATACAATGAGCAGTTCTTC. Translating it yields CASRSGQRYNEQFF.